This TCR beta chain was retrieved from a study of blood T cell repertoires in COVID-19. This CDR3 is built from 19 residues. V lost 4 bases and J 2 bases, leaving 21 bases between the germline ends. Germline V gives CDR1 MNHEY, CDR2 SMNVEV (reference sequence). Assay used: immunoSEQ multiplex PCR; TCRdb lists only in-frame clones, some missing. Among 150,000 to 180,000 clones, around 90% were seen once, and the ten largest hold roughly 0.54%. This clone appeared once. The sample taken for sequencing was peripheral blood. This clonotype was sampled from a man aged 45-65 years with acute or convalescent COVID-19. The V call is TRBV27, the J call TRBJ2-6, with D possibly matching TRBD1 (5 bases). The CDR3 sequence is CASSWSGNSFRTGANVLTF. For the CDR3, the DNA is TGTGCCAGCAGTTGGTCAGGGAACTCTTTTCGAACTGGGGCCAACGTCCTGACTTTC.